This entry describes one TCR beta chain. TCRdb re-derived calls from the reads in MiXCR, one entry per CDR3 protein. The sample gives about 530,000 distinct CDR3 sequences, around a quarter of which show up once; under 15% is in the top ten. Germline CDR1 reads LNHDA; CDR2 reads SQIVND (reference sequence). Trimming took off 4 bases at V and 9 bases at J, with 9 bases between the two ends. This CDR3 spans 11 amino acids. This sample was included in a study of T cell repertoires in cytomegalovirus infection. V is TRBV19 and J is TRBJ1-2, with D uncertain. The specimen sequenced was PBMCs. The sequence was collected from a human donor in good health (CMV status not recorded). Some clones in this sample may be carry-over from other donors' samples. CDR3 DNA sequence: TGTGCCAGTAGTAACGGGAGGCGCTACACCTTC. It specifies CASSNGRRYTF. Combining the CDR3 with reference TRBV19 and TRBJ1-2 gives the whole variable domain DGGITQSPKYLFRKEGQNVTLSCEQNLNHDAMYWYRQDPGQGLRLIYYSQIVNDFQKGDIAEGYSVSREKKESFPLTVTSAQKNPTAFYLCASSNGRRYTFGSGTRLTVV.